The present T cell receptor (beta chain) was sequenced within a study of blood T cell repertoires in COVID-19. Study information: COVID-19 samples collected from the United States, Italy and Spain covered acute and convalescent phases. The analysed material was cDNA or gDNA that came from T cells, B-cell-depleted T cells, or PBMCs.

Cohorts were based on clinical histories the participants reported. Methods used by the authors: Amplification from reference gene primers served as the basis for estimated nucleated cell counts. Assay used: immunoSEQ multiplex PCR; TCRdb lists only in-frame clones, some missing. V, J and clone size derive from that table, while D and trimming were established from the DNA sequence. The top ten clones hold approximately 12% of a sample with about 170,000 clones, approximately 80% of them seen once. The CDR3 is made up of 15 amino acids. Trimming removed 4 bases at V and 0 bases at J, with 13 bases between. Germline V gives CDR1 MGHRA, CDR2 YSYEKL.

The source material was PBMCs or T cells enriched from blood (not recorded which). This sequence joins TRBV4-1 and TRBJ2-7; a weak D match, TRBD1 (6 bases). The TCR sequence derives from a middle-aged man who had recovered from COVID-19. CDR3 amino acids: CASSRQQGASYEQYF. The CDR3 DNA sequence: TGCGCCAGCAGCCGCCAACAGGGAGCCTCCTACGAGCAGTACTTC.